A selection of T cell receptor beta chains follows, all from one sample in a study of cytomegalovirus exposure and HLA in healthy donors. Here immunoSEQ multiplex PCR was the method, and the copy in TCRdb shows in-frame clones only, minus some. The table lists 90,000 to 120,000 clones, approximately 80% of them singletons. The sequenced material came from PBMCs. The receptor set was obtained from a male donor in good health and CMV-seronegative. Both conserved end residues are part of each CDR3. The D gene is left open where the match is weak. Expanded clones are given a class, and other clones once, few, many or no size at all.

TRBD2 | TRBJ2-1 | - | TRBV6-1 | CASSREGLSNEQFF | TGTGCCAGCAGTAGGGAGGGCCTTTCCAATGAGCAGTTCTTC
TRBD1 | TRBJ2-2 | - | TRBV10-1 | CASSTGGVDTGELFF | TGCGCCAGCAGCACAGGGGGCGTTGACACCGGGGAGCTGTTTTTT
- | TRBJ1-4 | - | TRBV19 | CASSMDFEKLFF | TGTGCCAGTAGTATGGACTTTGAAAAACTGTTTTTT
TRBD1 | TRBJ1-4 | - | TRBV6-5 | CASSRGGAGEKLFF | TGTGCCAGCAGCCGAGGGGGCGCGGGTGAAAAACTGTTTTTT
TRBD1 | TRBJ1-5 | - | TRBV7-9 | CASSGSGQGSSNQPQHF | TGTGCCAGCAGCGGTTCGGGACAGGGGAGTAGCAATCAGCCCCAGCATTTT
- | TRBJ2-3 | few | TRBV14 | CASSQVGHRADTQYF | TGTGCCAGCAGCCAAGTGGGGCATAGGGCAGATACGCAGTATTTT
TRBD1 | TRBJ1-1 | once | TRBV5-1 | CASSLTGVGTEAFF | TGCGCCAGCAGCTTGACAGGGGTAGGCACTGAAGCTTTCTTT
TRBD2 | TRBJ2-7 | - | TRBV7-2 | CASSPRPGGSYEQYF | TGTGCCAGCAGCCCTCGACCGGGAGGTAGCTACGAGCAGTACTTC
- | TRBJ2-7 | - | TRBV4-1 | CASSQPKEGRSYEQYF | TGCGCCAGCAGCCAACCTAAGGAGGGCAGATCCTACGAGCAGTACTTC
TRBD1 | TRBJ1-2 | few | TRBV10-3 | CATGQPNYGYTF | TGTGCCACGGGACAGCCTAACTATGGCTACACCTTC
- | TRBJ1-1 | - | TRBV27 | CASSAAGYLSEAFF | TGTGCCAGCAGCGCCGCAGGCTACCTCTCTGAAGCTTTCTTT
- | TRBJ1-6 | - | TRBV2 | CATKNKQAFNSPLHF | TGTGCCACCAAAAATAAACAGGCCTTCAATTCACCCCTCCACTTT
- | TRBJ1-2 | - | TRBV5-5 | CASIPDIFNYGYTF | TGTGCCAGCATCCCGGACATTTTTAACTATGGCTACACCTTC
- | TRBJ1-1 | - | TRBV7-8 | CASSVRGRTEAFF | TGTGCCAGCAGCGTCAGGGGACGGACTGAAGCTTTCTTT
TRBD1 | TRBJ2-3 | - | TRBV14 | CASSHLRTGGTDTQYF | TGTGCCAGCAGCCACTTAAGGACAGGGGGGACAGATACGCAGTATTTT
TRBD2 | TRBJ2-3 | - | TRBV5-1 | CASSLGGLAGATDTQYF | TGCGCCAGCAGCTTGGGAGGTTTAGCGGGAGCCACAGATACGCAGTATTTT
TRBD2 | TRBJ2-2 | few | TRBV28 | CASGTSGRLTGELFF | TGTGCCAGCGGGACTAGCGGGAGATTGACCGGGGAGCTGTTTTTT
TRBD2 | TRBJ2-5 | - | TRBV5-1 | CASSSTSGRETQYF | TGCGCCAGCAGCTCGACTAGCGGGAGGGAGACCCAGTACTTC
TRBD1 | TRBJ1-3 | - | TRBV29-1 | CSVEDHRGLLGTGNTIYF | TGCAGCGTTGAAGATCACAGGGGGCTGCTAGGCACGGGAAACACCATATATTTT
- | TRBJ1-5 | - | TRBV19 | CASSPWRESTSNQPQHF | TGTGCCAGTTCACCTTGGAGGGAATCTACGAGCAATCAGCCCCAGCATTTT
- | TRBJ2-1 | - | TRBV30 | CAWSGGAYNEQFF | TGTGCCTGGAGCGGCGGGGCCTACAATGAGCAGTTCTTC
TRBD2 | TRBJ2-5 | - | TRBV5-8 | CASSPIGASGKETQYF | TGTGCCAGCAGCCCGATAGGGGCTAGCGGGAAAGAGACCCAGTACTTC
TRBD2 | TRBJ2-7 | - | TRBV27 | CASSYRLAGVYEQYF | TGTGCCAGCAGCTATCGACTAGCGGGAGTGTACGAGCAGTACTTC
- | TRBJ2-7 | - | TRBV7-2 | CASTPPERSSYEQYF | TGTGCCAGCACCCCCCCCGAGCGTAGCTCCTACGAGCAGTACTTC
TRBD1 | TRBJ1-2 | few | TRBV11-2 | CASRIRQGDPFYGYTF | TGTGCCAGCAGAATTCGACAGGGTGACCCATTTTATGGCTACACCTTC
TRBD1 | TRBJ2-6 | - | TRBV5-1 | CASSPRDRGLSGANVLTF | TGCGCCAGCAGCCCCCGGGACAGGGGTCTCTCTGGGGCCAACGTCCTGACTTTC
TRBD2 | TRBJ2-1 | few | TRBV7-7 | CASSLEVRTSERNEQFF | TGTGCCAGCAGCTTAGAAGTGAGAACTAGCGAGAGGAATGAGCAGTTCTTC
- | TRBJ2-1 | - | TRBV5-1 | CASSLAVGDEQFF | TGCGCCAGCAGCTTGGCCGTAGGGGATGAGCAGTTCTTC
- | TRBJ2-7 | - | TRBV9 | CASSRSAGSYEQYF | TGTGCCAGCAGCCGCTCAGCGGGTAGCTACGAGCAGTACTTC
- | TRBJ2-2 | - | TRBV7-6 | CASSSLTVTGELFF | TGTGCCAGCAGCTCGCTCACTGTGACCGGGGAGCTGTTTTTT
- | TRBJ1-4 | - | TRBV27 | CASSPLLATNEKLFF | TGTGCCAGCAGCCCGTTGTTGGCCACTAATGAAAAACTGTTTTTT
TRBD1 | TRBJ1-1 | - | TRBV6-5 | CASRDREKYTEAFF | TGTGCCAGCAGGGACAGGGAGAAGTACACTGAAGCTTTCTTT
- | TRBJ1-2 | - | TRBV19 | CASSLVGTLYGYTF | TGTGCCAGTAGTCTTGTGGGGACTCTATATGGCTACACCTTC
- | TRBJ2-7 | - | TRBV27 | CASSYTRANEQYF | TGTGCCAGCAGTTATACTAGGGCTAACGAGCAGTACTTC
- | TRBJ2-3 | - | TRBV28 | CASSLRDKLTDTQYF | TGTGCCAGCAGTTTACGGGACAAACTCACAGATACGCAGTATTTT
- | TRBJ2-5 | - | TRBV6-1 | CASSEDRPPQGETQYF | TGTGCCAGCAGTGAAGACCGCCCCCCTCAGGGGGAGACCCAGTACTTC
- | TRBJ1-1 | - | TRBV28 | CACRQAGNTEAFF | TGTGCCTGCAGGCAGGCGGGGAACACTGAAGCTTTCTTT
- | TRBJ1-5 | - | TRBV4-1 | CASSQGAGARGNQPQHF | TGCGCCAGCAGCCAGGGGGCAGGAGCTCGTGGCAATCAGCCCCAGCATTTT
TRBD1 | TRBJ2-7 | - | TRBV5-1 | CASSLGGTAVYEQYF | TGCGCCAGCAGCTTGGGTGGGACAGCGGTCTACGAGCAGTACTTC
- | TRBJ2-7 | few | TRBV5-1 | CASSLAESPEQYF | TGCGCCAGCAGCTTGGCCGAGAGTCCCGAGCAGTACTTC
TRBD1 | TRBJ2-2 | few | TRBV27 | CASSGTGGLVGTGELFF | TGTGCCAGCAGTGGGACAGGGGGCCTCGTTGGCACCGGGGAGCTGTTTTTT
TRBD1 | TRBJ2-7 | - | TRBV27 | CASSSPGQGSSYEQYF | TGTGCCAGCAGTTCTCCCGGACAGGGAAGCTCCTACGAGCAGTACTTC
TRBD1 | TRBJ2-5 | - | TRBV27 | CASSPLGQIETQYF | TGTGCCAGCAGTCCCCTGGGACAGATAGAGACCCAGTACTTC
- | TRBJ1-4 | - | TRBV5-4 | CASSQGVATNEKLFF | TGTGCCAGCAGCCAGGGCGTTGCAACTAATGAAAAACTGTTTTTT
- | TRBJ2-7 | - | TRBV6-6 | CAIGSEQYF | TGTGCCATCGGGAGCGAGCAGTACTTC
TRBD1 | TRBJ1-1 | - | TRBV18 | CASSPLQGKTEAFF | TGTGCCAGCTCACCACTACAGGGGAAAACTGAAGCTTTCTTT
- | TRBJ1-5 | - | TRBV19 | CASSIATGRNNQPQHF | TGTGCCAGTAGTATAGCCACAGGGCGAAACAATCAGCCCCAGCATTTT
TRBD1 | TRBJ2-7 | few | TRBV2 | CASGTARGYEQYF | TGTGCCAGCGGGACAGCCCGAGGGTACGAGCAGTACTTC
- | TRBJ2-5 | - | TRBV6-6 | CATRAPSEETQYF | TGTGCCACCCGGGCCCCTAGCGAGGAGACCCAGTACTTC
- | TRBJ2-5 | - | TRBV5-1 | CASSPGRRVGGETQYF | TGCGCCAGCAGCCCTGGCCGGCGTGTAGGGGGAGAGACCCAGTACTTC
- | TRBJ2-7 | - | TRBV6-1 | CASSDDRGNYEQYF | TGTGCCAGCAGTGATGATAGGGGAAATTACGAGCAGTACTTC
TRBD2 | TRBJ2-1 | - | TRBV5-1 | CASSRAGVSYNEQFF | TGCGCCAGCTCCCGGGCGGGAGTTTCCTACAATGAGCAGTTCTTC
- | TRBJ2-1 | - | TRBV7-9 | CASSQDGLSYNEQFF | TGTGCCAGCAGCCAGGACGGACTCTCCTACAATGAGCAGTTCTTC
- | TRBJ1-4 | - | TRBV21-1 | CASSRLGTGPSNEKLFF | TGTGCCAGCAGCCGCCTTGGGACAGGGCCCTCTAATGAAAAACTGTTTTTT
- | TRBJ2-1 | - | TRBV4-1 | CASSQDQAGTYNEQFF | TGCGCCAGCAGCCAAGATCAGGCAGGGACCTACAATGAGCAGTTCTTC